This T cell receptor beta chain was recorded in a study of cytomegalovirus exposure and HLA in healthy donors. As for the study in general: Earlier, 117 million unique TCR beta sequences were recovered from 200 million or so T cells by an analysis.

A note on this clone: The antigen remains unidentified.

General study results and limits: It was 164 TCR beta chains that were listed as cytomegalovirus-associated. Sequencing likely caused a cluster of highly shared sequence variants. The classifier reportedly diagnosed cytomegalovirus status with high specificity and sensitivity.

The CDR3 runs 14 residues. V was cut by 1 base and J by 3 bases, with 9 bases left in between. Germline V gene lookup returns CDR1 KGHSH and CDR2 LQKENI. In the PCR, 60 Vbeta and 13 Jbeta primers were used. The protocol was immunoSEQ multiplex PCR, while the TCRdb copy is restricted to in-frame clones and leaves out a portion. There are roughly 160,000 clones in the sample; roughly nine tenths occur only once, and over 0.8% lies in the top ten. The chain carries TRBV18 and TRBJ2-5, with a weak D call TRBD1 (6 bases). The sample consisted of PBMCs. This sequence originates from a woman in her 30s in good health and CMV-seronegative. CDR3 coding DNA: TGTGCCAGCTCACCACTCCCAGGGGAAGAGACCCAGTACTTC. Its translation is CASSPLPGEETQYF.